A single TCR beta chain is shown here with its context. Its antigen is undetermined. The sample is drawn from a study of cytomegalovirus exposure and HLA in healthy donors. Study outcomes and limitations: TCR beta V segments were, for the most part, productive about 87% or about 30% of the time in an earlier analysis.

Though nominally healthy at sampling, donors likely had unrecorded immune exposures. The PCR used 60 Vbeta and 13 Jbeta primers. Assay: immunoSEQ multiplex PCR; the TCRdb copy retains only in-frame clones and omits some. The table includes 270,000 or so clones, about nine tenths detected once. The TCR comes from a man between 35 and 55 years old in good health and CMV-seropositive. Sequencing was done on a sample of PBMCs.

The CDR3 spells CASSLGTGGTSGSDPYEQYF. CDR3 bases: TGTGCCAGCAGTCTTGGGACAGGAGGGACTAGCGGGAGTGACCCCTACGAGCAGTACTTC. The chain links TRBV2 to TRBJ2-7; TRBD2 aligns across 14 bases. Losses at the gene ends were 5 bases for V and 2 bases for J; bases not matched to a gene: 17. This CDR3 has 20 amino acids. Germline V lookup: CDR1 SNHLY, CDR2 FYNNEI.